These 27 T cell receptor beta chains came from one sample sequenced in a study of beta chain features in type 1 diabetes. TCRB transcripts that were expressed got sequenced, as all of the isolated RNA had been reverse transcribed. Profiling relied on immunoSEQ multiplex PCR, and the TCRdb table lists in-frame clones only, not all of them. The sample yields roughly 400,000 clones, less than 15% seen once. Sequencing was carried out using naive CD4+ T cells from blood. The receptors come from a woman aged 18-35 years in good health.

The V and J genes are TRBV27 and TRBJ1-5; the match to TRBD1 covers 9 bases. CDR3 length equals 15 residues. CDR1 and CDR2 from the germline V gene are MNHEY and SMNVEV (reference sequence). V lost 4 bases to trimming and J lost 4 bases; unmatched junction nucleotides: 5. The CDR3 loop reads CASSWHGQGNQPQHF. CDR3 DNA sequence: TGTGCCAGCAGTTGGCACGGACAGGGGAATCAGCCCCAGCATTTT.

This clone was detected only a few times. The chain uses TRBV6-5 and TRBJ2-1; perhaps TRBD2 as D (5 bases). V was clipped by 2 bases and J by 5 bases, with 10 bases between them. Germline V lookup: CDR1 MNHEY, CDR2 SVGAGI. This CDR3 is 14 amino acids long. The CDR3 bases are TGTGCCAGCAGTTACAGAGGGAACCACAATGAGCAGTTCTTC. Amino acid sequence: CASSYRGNHNEQFF.

The CDR3 reads CASSLILTSGRGEQYF. The CDR3 coding sequence is TGTGCCAGCAGCTTGATATTGACTAGCGGGAGGGGCGAGCAGTACTTC. The V call is TRBV7-9, the J call TRBJ2-7; TRBD2 matches at 14 bases. The CDR3 has 16 residues. CDR1 is SEHNR, CDR2 FQNEAQ, per germline (reference sequence). Trimming at V came to 3 bases and at J to 6 bases, leaving 7 bases not matched to a gene. The complete variable domain, with remaining parts taken from reference TRBV7-9 and TRBJ2-7, reads DTGVSQNPRHKITKRGQNVTFRCDPISEHNRLYWYRQTLGQGPEFLTYFQNEAQLEKSRLLSDRFSAERPKGSFSTLEIQRTEQGDSAMYLCASSLILTSGRGEQYFGPGTRLTVT.

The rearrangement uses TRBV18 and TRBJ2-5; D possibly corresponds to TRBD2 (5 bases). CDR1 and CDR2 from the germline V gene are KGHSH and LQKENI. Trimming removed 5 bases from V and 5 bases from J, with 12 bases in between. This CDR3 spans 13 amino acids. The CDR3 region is CASSWEPRETQYF. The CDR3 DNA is TGTGCCAGCTCATGGGAGCCGAGGGAGACCCAGTACTTC.

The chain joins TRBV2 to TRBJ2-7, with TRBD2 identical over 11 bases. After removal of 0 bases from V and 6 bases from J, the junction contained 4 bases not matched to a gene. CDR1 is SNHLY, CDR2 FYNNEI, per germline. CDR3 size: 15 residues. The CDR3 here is CASSEALLAGVEQYF. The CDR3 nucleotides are TGTGCCAGCAGTGAAGCGTTACTAGCGGGAGTCGAGCAGTACTTC.

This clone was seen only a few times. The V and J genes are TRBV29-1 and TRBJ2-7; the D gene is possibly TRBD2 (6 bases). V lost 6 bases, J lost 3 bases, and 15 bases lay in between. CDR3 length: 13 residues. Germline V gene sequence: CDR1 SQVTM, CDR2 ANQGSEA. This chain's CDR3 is CSVRDSGDYEQYF. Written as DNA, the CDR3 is TGCAGCGTCCGGGACTCAGGTGACTACGAGCAGTACTTC.

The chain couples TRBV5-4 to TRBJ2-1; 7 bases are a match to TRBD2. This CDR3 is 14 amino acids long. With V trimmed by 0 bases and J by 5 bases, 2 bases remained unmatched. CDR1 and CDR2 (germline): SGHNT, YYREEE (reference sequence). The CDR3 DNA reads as TGTGCCAGCAGCTTGGGACTAGCTCACAATGAGCAGTTCTTC. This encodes CASSLGLAHNEQFF.

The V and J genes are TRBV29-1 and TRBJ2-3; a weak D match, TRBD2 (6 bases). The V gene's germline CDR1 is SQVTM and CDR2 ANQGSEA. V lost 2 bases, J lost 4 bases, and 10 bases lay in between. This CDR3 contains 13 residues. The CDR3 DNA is TGCAGCGTTGAACCGGGAGTGGCAGATACGCAGTATTTT. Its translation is CSVEPGVADTQYF.

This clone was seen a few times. The CDR3 sequence is CASRQGSTEAFF. DNA of the CDR3: TGTGCCAGCAGACAGGGCAGCACTGAAGCTTTCTTT. This chain connects TRBV6-5 to TRBJ1-1; tentative D call: TRBD1 (6 bases). V lost 6 bases and J 4 bases, leaving 9 bases between the germline ends. CDR1 is MNHEY, CDR2 SVGAGI, per germline. The CDR3 spans 12 residues.

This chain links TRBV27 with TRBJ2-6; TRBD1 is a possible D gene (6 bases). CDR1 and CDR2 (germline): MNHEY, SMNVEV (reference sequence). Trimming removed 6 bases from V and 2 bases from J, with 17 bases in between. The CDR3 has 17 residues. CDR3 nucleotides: TGTGCCAGCAGAACTCTTTATCAGGGGACTGGGGCCAACGTCCTGACTTTC. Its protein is CASRTLYQGTGANVLTF.

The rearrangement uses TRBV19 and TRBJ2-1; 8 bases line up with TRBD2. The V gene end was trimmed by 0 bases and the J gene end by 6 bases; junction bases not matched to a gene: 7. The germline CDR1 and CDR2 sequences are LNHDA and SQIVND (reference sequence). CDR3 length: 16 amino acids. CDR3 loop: CASSIDRAGVFNEQFF. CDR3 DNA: TGTGCCAGTAGTATAGATAGAGCGGGAGTATTCAATGAGCAGTTCTTC.

The CDR3 DNA sequence: TGTGCCAGTGCCCCGGGTGCAGAGACCCAGTACTTC. It codes for CASAPGAETQYF. This chain uses TRBV19 with TRBJ2-5; D uncertain. The CDR3 is 12 residues long. Germline CDR1 and CDR2: LNHDA and SQIVND (reference sequence). Trimming took off 8 bases at V and 4 bases at J, with 11 bases between the two ends. The full variable domain, rest sourced from reference TRBV19 and TRBJ2-5, is DGGITQSPKYLFRKEGQNVTLSCEQNLNHDAMYWYRQDPGQGLRLIYYSQIVNDFQKGDIAEGYSVSREKKESFPLTVTSAQKNPTAFYLCASAPGAETQYFGPGTRLLVL.

The CDR3 DNA sequence: TGTGCCAGCAGCCCTAAGTACGAGCAGTACTTC. Translating gives CASSPKYEQYF. J is TRBJ2-7 and V is TRBV7-9; unclear D gene. Germline V gene sequence: CDR1 SEHNR, CDR2 FQNEAQ (reference sequence). V was pared by 5 bases and J by 4 bases, with 6 bases between. This CDR3 comprises 11 residues.

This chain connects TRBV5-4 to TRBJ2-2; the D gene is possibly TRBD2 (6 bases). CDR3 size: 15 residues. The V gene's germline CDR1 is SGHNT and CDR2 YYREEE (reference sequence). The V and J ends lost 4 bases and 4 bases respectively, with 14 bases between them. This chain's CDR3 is CASSTTRDLTGELFF. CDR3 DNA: TGTGCCAGCAGCACCACGCGGGACCTCACCGGGGAGCTGTTTTTT.

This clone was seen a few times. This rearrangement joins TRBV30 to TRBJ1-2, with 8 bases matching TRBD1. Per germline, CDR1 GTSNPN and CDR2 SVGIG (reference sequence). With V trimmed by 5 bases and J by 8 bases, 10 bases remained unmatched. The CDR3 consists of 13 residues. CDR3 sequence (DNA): TGTGCCTGGCTAAGGAGGACAGGGAGAGGCTACACCTTC. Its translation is CAWLRRTGRGYTF.

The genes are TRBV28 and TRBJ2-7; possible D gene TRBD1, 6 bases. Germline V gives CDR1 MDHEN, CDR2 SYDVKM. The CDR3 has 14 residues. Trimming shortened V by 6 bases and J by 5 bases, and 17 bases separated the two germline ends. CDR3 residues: CASRFQGGRNEQYF. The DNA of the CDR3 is TGTGCCAGCAGATTCCAAGGGGGTCGGAACGAGCAGTACTTC.

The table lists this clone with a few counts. CDR3 protein: CAWTAGELSSSEQYF. The CDR3 bases are TGTGCCTGGACTGCAGGGGAATTGAGTAGTAGTGAGCAGTACTTC. The rearrangement joins TRBV30 to TRBJ2-7; tentative D call: TRBD1 (6 bases). The germline V gene has CDR1 GTSNPN and CDR2 SVGIG (reference sequence). CDR3 length: 15 amino acids. V gave up 4 bases and J gave up 7 bases, with 23 bases separating them.

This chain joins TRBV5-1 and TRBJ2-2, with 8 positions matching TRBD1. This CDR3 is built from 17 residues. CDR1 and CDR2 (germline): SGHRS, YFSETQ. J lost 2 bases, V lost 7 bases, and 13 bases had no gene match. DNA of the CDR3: TGCGCCAGCTACTCCCCGGGGGACAGGAGAAACACCGGGGAGCTGTTTTTT. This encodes CASYSPGDRRNTGELFF.

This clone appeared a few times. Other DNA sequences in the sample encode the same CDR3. The CDR3 sequence: CASSPGQGTDTQYF. DNA for the CDR3: TGCGCCAGCAGCCCAGGACAGGGAACAGATACGCAGTATTTT. This sequence joins TRBV5-1 and TRBJ2-3, with 8 bases that match TRBD1. The CDR3 spans 14 residues. CDR1 and CDR2 from the germline V gene are SGHRS and YFSETQ. The ends lost 4 bases at V and 3 bases at J; junction bases unmatched: 4.

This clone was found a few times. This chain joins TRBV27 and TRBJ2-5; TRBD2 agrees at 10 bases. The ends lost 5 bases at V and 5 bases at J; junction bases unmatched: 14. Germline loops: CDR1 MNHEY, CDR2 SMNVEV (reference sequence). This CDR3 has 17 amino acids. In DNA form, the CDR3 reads TGTGCCAGCAGTCCCCTTCCTAGCGGGAGAGCACGGGAGACCCAGTACTTC. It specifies CASSPLPSGRARETQYF.

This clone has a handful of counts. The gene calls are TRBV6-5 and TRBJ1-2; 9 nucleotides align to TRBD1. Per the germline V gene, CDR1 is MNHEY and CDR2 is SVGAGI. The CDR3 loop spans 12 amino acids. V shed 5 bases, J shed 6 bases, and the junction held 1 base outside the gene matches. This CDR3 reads CASSRDRDGYTF. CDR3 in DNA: TGTGCCAGCAGTCGGGACAGGGATGGCTACACCTTC.

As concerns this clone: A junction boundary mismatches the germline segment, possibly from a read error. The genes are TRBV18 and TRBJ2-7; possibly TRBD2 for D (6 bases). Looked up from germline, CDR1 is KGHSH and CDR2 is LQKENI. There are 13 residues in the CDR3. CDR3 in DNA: TGTGCCAGCTCACCCCTCGACGGGGGTACCCCACGCTTC. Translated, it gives CASSPLDGGTPRF.

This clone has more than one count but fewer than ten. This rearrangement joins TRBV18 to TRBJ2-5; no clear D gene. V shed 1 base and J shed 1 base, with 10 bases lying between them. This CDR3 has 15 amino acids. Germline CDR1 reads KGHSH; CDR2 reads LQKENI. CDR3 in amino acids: CASSPLSGTQETQYF. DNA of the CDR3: TGTGCCAGCTCACCACTTTCCGGTACCCAAGAGACCCAGTACTTC.

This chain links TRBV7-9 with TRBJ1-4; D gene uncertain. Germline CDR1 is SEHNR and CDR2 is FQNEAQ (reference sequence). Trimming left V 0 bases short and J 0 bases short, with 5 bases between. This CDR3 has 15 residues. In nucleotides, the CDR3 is TGTGCCAGCAGCTTAGCGAGGACAACTAATGAAAAACTGTTTTTT. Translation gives CASSLARTTNEKLFF.

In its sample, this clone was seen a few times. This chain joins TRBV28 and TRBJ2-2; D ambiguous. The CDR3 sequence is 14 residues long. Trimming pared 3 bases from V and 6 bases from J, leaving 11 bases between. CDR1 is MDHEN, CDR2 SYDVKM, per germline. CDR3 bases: TGTGCCAGCAGTTTTCTCCTAAGATCCGGGGAGCTGTTTTTT. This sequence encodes CASSFLLRSGELFF.

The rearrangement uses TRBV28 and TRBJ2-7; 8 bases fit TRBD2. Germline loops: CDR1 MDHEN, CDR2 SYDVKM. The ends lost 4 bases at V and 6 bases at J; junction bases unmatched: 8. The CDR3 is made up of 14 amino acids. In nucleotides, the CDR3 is TGTGCCAGCAGTTCAGCGGGAGCGCCTTTCGAGCAGTACTTC. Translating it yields CASSSAGAPFEQYF.

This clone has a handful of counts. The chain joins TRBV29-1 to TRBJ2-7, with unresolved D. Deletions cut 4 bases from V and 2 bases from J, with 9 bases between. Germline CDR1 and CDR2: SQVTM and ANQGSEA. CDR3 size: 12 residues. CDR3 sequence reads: CSVADTAYEQYF. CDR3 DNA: TGCAGCGTTGCCGACACCGCCTACGAGCAGTACTTC.